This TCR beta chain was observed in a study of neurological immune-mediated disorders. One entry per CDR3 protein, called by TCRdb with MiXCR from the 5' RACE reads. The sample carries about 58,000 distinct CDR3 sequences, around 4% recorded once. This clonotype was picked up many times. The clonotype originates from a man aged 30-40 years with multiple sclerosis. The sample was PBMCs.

This CDR3 is CASSLDGTGVSYEQYF. CDR3 nucleotide sequence: TGCGCCAGCAGCTTGGATGGGACAGGGGTCTCCTACGAGCAGTACTTC. The chain joins TRBV5-1 to TRBJ2-7; 10 nucleotides agree with TRBD1. Germline V gene data show CDR1 as SGHRS and CDR2 as YFSETQ. The CDR3 has 16 residues. V gave up 0 bases and J gave up 0 bases; unmatched junction bases: 3.